Listed below are T cell receptor beta chains from one sample, sequenced in a study of vaccination and CD4 T cells after COVID-19. Each CDR3 protein is one row after TCRdb ran MiXCR on the PCR reads. The sample carries roughly 16,000 distinct CDR3 sequences, 54% recorded once. No antigens are known for them. The sample in question was cultured CD4+ T cells from blood, obtained after SARS-CoV-2 vaccination. These TCRs come from a human donor with COVID-19. Both conserved end residues are part of each CDR3. Each record gives: clone size, J gene, D gene, V gene, CDR3 protein, CDR3 DNA. A D gene is named only where the DNA matches it firmly. Rows give clone size only sometimes, using once, few, many, or a class for an expanded clone.

.	TRBJ2-7	.	TRBV15	CATSQPGPQYF	TGTGCCACCAGCCAACCGGGGCCGCAGTACTTC
.	TRBJ2-5	TRBD2	TRBV7-2	CASSLVLAGGKETQYF	TGTGCCAGCAGCTTAGTGTTAGCGGGGGGGAAAGAGACCCAGTACTTC
.	TRBJ2-7	.	TRBV11-2	CASSRAYEQYF	TGTGCCAGCAGCCGGGCCTACGAGCAGTACTTC
few	TRBJ1-5	.	TRBV6-5	CASSYSNVGSNQPQHF	TGTGCCAGCAGTTACTCGAATGTAGGGTCTAATCAGCCCCAGCATTTT
.	TRBJ1-3	.	TRBV19	CASSLDSVRNTIYF	TGTGCCAGTAGTTTGGACTCAGTCAGAAACACCATATATTTT
.	TRBJ2-7	TRBD2	TRBV5-6	CASSPRLAGAPYEQYF	TGTGCCAGCAGCCCCCGGCTAGCGGGGGCCCCCTACGAGCAGTACTTC
.	TRBJ2-1	TRBD1	TRBV5-8	CASILRDRHNEQFF	TGTGCCAGCATCCTCCGGGACAGACACAATGAGCAGTTCTTC
.	TRBJ2-3	.	TRBV7-8	CASSDGDLTDTQYF	TGTGCCAGCAGCGACGGGGACCTCACAGATACGCAGTATTTT
.	TRBJ1-5	.	TRBV20-1	CSARVAVDRNQPQHF	TGCAGTGCTAGGGTAGCAGTGGATCGCAATCAGCCCCAGCATTTT
.	TRBJ1-3	.	TRBV6-5	CASSYARGNTIYF	TGTGCCAGCAGTTACGCGCGCGGAAACACCATATATTTT
few	TRBJ1-2	TRBD1	TRBV7-2	CASSLSPTGDGYTF	TGTGCCAGCAGCTTATCCCCGACAGGGGATGGCTACACCTTC
.	TRBJ2-1	.	TRBV7-3	CASRPLGEQFF	TGTGCCAGCAGACCGCTAGGTGAGCAGTTCTTC
few	TRBJ1-6	.	TRBV30	CAWTSDWNSPLHF	TGTGCCTGGACCTCGGACTGGAATTCACCCCTCCACTTT
.	TRBJ1-1	.	TRBV6-1	CASVSMTIPVNTEAFF	TGTGCCAGCGTCTCAATGACCATCCCGGTGAACACTGAAGCTTTCTTT